The rows below give T cell receptor beta chains drawn from one sample of a study of tumor-infiltrating lymphocytes in glioblastoma multiforme. MiXCR, run by TCRdb on the multiplex PCR reads, gives a single entry per CDR3 protein. Of some 11,000 distinct CDR3 sequences listed, approximately 71% are singletons. The sequenced material came from brain tumor tissue. The receptors stem from a male donor with glioblastoma. The CDR3 runs from the conserved cysteine through the conserved F or W. The order of the fields is D gene, V gene, CDR3 length, J gene, clone size, CDR3 DNA, CDR3 protein. A D gene is named only where the DNA matches it firmly. Rows give clone size only sometimes, using once, few, many, or a class for an expanded clone.

D: TRBD1; V: TRBV11-2; length: 15; J: TRBJ2-7; size: .; DNA: TGTGCCAGCAGCTTAGGGACAGGGAGTTCCTACGAGCAGTACTTC; CDR3: CASSLGTGSSYEQYF
D: TRBD1; V: TRBV5-5; length: 16; J: TRBJ2-1; size: .; DNA: TGTGCCAGCAGCTTAGACCGGGACAGGGGGCAGGGTGAGCAGTTCTTC; CDR3: CASSLDRDRGQGEQFF
D: .; V: TRBV11-2; length: 13; J: TRBJ1-1; size: once; DNA: TGTGCCAGCAGCTTGAATGGAGGGGTTGAGGCTTTCTTT; CDR3: CASSLNGGVEAFF
D: TRBD1; V: TRBV5-1; length: 16; J: TRBJ2-1; size: few; DNA: TGCGCCAGCAGCTTGGATGGGAACAGGGGGTTCAATGAGCAGTTCTTC; CDR3: CASSLDGNRGFNEQFF
D: .; V: TRBV11-2; length: 16; J: TRBJ2-1; size: .; DNA: TGTGTCAGCAGCCTAGTTGGGGGTCTCCTCTTTAACGGGCAGTTCTTC; CDR3: CVSSLVGGLLFNGQFF
D: .; V: TRBV6-2/TRBV6-3; length: 11; J: TRBJ2-7; size: medium-sized; DNA: TGTGCCAGCACCTATGCTTACGAGCAGTACTTC; CDR3: CASTYAYEQYF
D: .; V: TRBV7-8; length: 15; J: TRBJ2-1; size: .; DNA: TGTGCCATCAGCTTATGGAAGGAACTAAAAAATGAGCAGTTCTTC; CDR3: CAISLWKELKNEQFF
D: .; V: TRBV5-4; length: 18; J: TRBJ2-2; size: .; DNA: TGTGCCAGCAGCAGGGACCATCCCGGGATGGGGAACATCGGGGAGCTGTTTTTT; CDR3: CASSRDHPGMGNIGELFF
D: TRBD2; V: TRBV7-9; length: 16; J: TRBJ2-3; size: many; DNA: TGTGCCAGCAGCGGAGGACTAGCGGGCTTCACAGATACGCAGTATTTT; CDR3: CASSGGLAGFTDTQYF
D: TRBD2; V: TRBV5-4; length: 17; J: TRBJ2-3; size: .; DNA: TGTCCCATCAGCTCCCGCGTAGCGGGAGGGCTCAAAGATACGCAGTATTTT; CDR3: CPISSRVAGGLKDTQYF
D: .; V: TRBV29-1; length: 14; J: TRBJ2-1; size: few; DNA: TGCGGCGTTGGGGGGTGGCAGGGGGGCAGTGAGCAGTTCTTC; CDR3: CGVGGWQGGSEQFF
D: .; V: TRBV6-5; length: 14; J: TRBJ1-1; size: .; DNA: TGTGCCAGCAGTTATGAGGGACGGAACACTGAAGCTTTCTTT; CDR3: CASSYEGRNTEAFF
D: .; V: TRBV6-2/TRBV6-3; length: 14; J: TRBJ2-3; size: .; DNA: TGTGCCAGCAGTTACGCGGGGAGTCAAGATACGCAGTATTTT; CDR3: CASSYAGSQDTQYF
D: TRBD2; V: TRBV7-9; length: 16; J: TRBJ2-1; size: .; DNA: TGTGCCAGCAGCTTAGGATTAGCGGGAGACCTCGATGAGCAGCTCTTC; CDR3: CASSLGLAGDLDEQLF
D: .; V: TRBV7-9; length: 11; J: TRBJ2-3; size: .; DNA: TGTGCCAGCAGCCCCTTTAGGACGCAATATTTT; CDR3: CASSPFRTQYF
D: TRBD2; V: TRBV13; length: 18; J: TRBJ2-7; size: many; DNA: TGTGCCAGCAGCTTAGGGTCTAGCGGATCTAGGGCCACCTACGAGCAGTACTTC; CDR3: CASSLGSSGSRATYEQYF
D: .; V: TRBV29-1; length: 12; J: TRBJ2-1; size: .; DNA: TGCAGCGGTGGGGCAGCCTACAATGAGCAGTTCTTC; CDR3: CSGGAAYNEQFF
D: .; V: TRBV6-1; length: 11; J: TRBJ1-3; size: few; DNA: TGTGCCAGCATCAAGGGAAACACCATATATTTT; CDR3: CASIKGNTIYF
D: TRBD1; V: TRBV11-2; length: 14; J: TRBJ1-2; size: .; DNA: TGTGCCAGCAGCTTAGTACAGGGGGACAATGGCTACACCTTC; CDR3: CASSLVQGDNGYTF
D: TRBD1; V: TRBV11-1; length: 14; J: TRBJ1-1; size: .; DNA: TGTGCCAGCAGCTTAGAGGCGTGGGACAGAAAGGCTTTCTTT; CDR3: CASSLEAWDRKAFF
D: .; V: TRBV14; length: 13; J: TRBJ2-4; size: .; DNA: TGTGCCAGCAGCCAGTCCCTAGGGGACATTCAGTACTTC; CDR3: CASSQSLGDIQYF
D: TRBD1; V: TRBV12-3/TRBV12-4; length: 14; J: TRBJ2-4; size: .; DNA: TGTGCCAGCAGTACCCAGGGGGCGGTGAACATTCAGTACTTC; CDR3: CASSTQGAVNIQYF
D: TRBD1; V: TRBV11-3; length: 15; J: TRBJ1-1; size: .; DNA: TGTGCCAGCAGCTTAGGCGGACAGGTGAACACTGAAGCTTTCTTT; CDR3: CASSLGGQVNTEAFF
D: .; V: TRBV20-1; length: 15; J: TRBJ1-5; size: .; DNA: TGCAGTGCTAGAGCCTCCGGTTCCCCTGATCAGCCCCAGCATTTT; CDR3: CSARASGSPDQPQHF
D: TRBD1; V: TRBV5-1; length: 16; J: TRBJ2-1; size: once; DNA: TGCGCCAGCAGCTTGGATGAGAACAGGGGGTTCAATGAGCAGTTCTTC; CDR3: CASSLDENRGFNEQFF
D: .; V: TRBV5-1; length: 16; J: TRBJ1-1; size: .; DNA: TGCGCCAGCAGCCCGACCGTACCGACAGCCAACACTGAAGCTTTCTTT; CDR3: CASSPTVPTANTEAFF
D: TRBD2; V: TRBV20-1; length: 20; J: TRBJ2-3; size: few; DNA: TGCAGTGCCAGTCGCCCCGGACTAGCAGGAGGGTCGAGTAGCACAGATACGCAGTATTTT; CDR3: CSASRPGLAGGSSSTDTQYF
D: TRBD1; V: TRBV6-5; length: 14; J: TRBJ2-7; size: .; DNA: TGTGCCAGCAGGGAAACAGGGGGCCCCTACGAGCAGTACTTC; CDR3: CASRETGGPYEQYF
D: .; V: TRBV11-2; length: 13; J: TRBJ2-1; size: .; DNA: TGTGCCGGCGGCTTAGATAGGGGTAACGAGCAGTTCTTC; CDR3: CAGGLDRGNEQFF
D: .; V: TRBV20-1; length: 15; J: TRBJ2-3; size: .; DNA: TGCAGTGCTAGACGGAACTCTACGCCCACACATATGCAGTATTTT; CDR3: CSARRNSTPTHMQYF
D: .; V: TRBV29-1; length: 12; J: TRBJ2-7; size: .; DNA: TGCAGCGTTGAAGTTTACGGGGACGAGCAGTACTTC; CDR3: CSVEVYGDEQYF
D: .; V: TRBV28; length: 11; J: TRBJ2-2; size: .; DNA: TGTGCCAGCAGTTTGAGTGGTGAGCTGTTTTTT; CDR3: CASSLSGELFF
D: TRBD2; V: TRBV28; length: 15; J: TRBJ2-1; size: .; DNA: TGTGCCAGCAGAAGGGTAGCGGGTGCTGGCAATGACCAGTTCTTC; CDR3: CASRRVAGAGNDQFF
D: .; V: TRBV6-2/TRBV6-3; length: 14; J: TRBJ2-3; size: .; DNA: TGTGCCAGCAGCACGGCACCGAACACATATACGCAGTACTTT; CDR3: CASSTAPNTYTQYF
D: .; V: TRBV4-3; length: 16; J: TRBJ2-7; size: .; DNA: TGCGCCAGCAGCCAAGATTGGGACACCAGCTCCTACGAGCAGTACTTC; CDR3: CASSQDWDTSSYEQYF
D: TRBD1; V: TRBV6-4; length: 15; J: TRBJ2-3; size: .; DNA: TGTGCCAGAACCGGGACAGGTAGGTTTGCAGATACGCAGTATTTT; CDR3: CARTGTGRFADTQYF
D: .; V: TRBV29-1; length: 14; J: TRBJ2-7; size: many; DNA: TGCAGCGTTGAAGTCCCTAGCCACGGGTACGAGCAGTACTTC; CDR3: CSVEVPSHGYEQYF
D: TRBD2; V: TRBV19; length: 13; J: TRBJ2-5; size: few; DNA: TGTGCCAGTAGTATGGGAGGGCGAGAGACCCAGTACTTC; CDR3: CASSMGGRETQYF
D: .; V: TRBV11-2; length: 13; J: TRBJ1-2; size: .; DNA: TGTGCCAGCAGCTCTGGACCTGCCTTCGCCTACACCTTC; CDR3: CASSSGPAFAYTF
D: .; V: TRBV11-3; length: 13; J: TRBJ2-7; size: .; DNA: TGTGCCTGCAGCCTATCCATGGGTTACGGAGAGTACTTC; CDR3: CACSLSMGYGEYF
D: .; V: TRBV7-8; length: 14; J: TRBJ2-5; size: .; DNA: TGTGCCAACAGCATAGCGGTAGGAGCTGAGACCCAGTACTTC; CDR3: CANSIAVGAETQYF